This TCR beta chain was found in a study of shared clonotypes between healthy human individuals. For the study at large: Three CD4 naive, three CD4 memory, two CD8 naive and one CD8 memory plate were used per donor.

Produced via immunoSEQ multiplex PCR; TCRdb's table is partial and in-frame only. This table has about 680,000 clones, around four fifths appearing once. Turning to this clone: With a much larger clone just one base away, this may be a read error. The same CDR3 arises from other DNA sequences in this sample as well.

Material for sequencing was memory CD4+ T cells sorted from blood. Subset of the sample: CD45RA-negative fraction. This clonotype originated in a woman in her thirties in good health.

The CDR3 protein is CASSEDRDTEAFF. CDR3 nucleotides: TGTGCCAGCAGTGAAGACAGGGATACTGAAGCTTTCTTT. This chain joins TRBV2 and TRBJ1-1; possible D gene TRBD1, 6 bases. V lost 1 base and J 5 bases, leaving 8 bases between the germline ends. The germline V gene has CDR1 SNHLY and CDR2 FYNNEI. The CDR3 length is 13 residues.